This entry describes one TCR beta chain. The data were produced by immunoSEQ multiplex PCR, yet TCRdb's version contains in-frame clones alone and is incomplete. The sample contains under 550,000 clones, 90% of which appear only once. Treatment in this sample: about 20 received Ad26.COV2.S at low or high dose, single or two shots; about five received placebo; per-sample allocation not given. Sample collection was performed on day 63 after the first vaccine or placebo injection. Donation was by an adult aged 18-55 years who was in Boston. Ad26 vector vaccine expressed Wuhan-strain SARS-CoV-2 spike. The sample originates from a study of Ad26.COV2.S vaccination and SARS-CoV-2 variants. Overall study context: Participant was drawn from the COV1001 Ad26.COV2.S trial arm. Intramuscularly, Ad26.COV2.S was given either once or twice, 56 days apart.

The CDR3 consists of 15 residues. CDR1 SGHTA and CDR2 FQGNSA come from the germline V gene. The ends lost 1 base at V and 4 bases at J; junction bases unmatched: 2. The source material was peripheral blood, sampled in a trial of Ad26.COV2.S vaccine versus placebo. This receptor was taken from a person between 18 and 65 years old who received the Ad26.COV2.S COVID-19 vaccine or a placebo. The J gene is TRBJ2-1, the V gene TRBV7-2, with 9 bases matching TRBD2. CDR3 DNA sequence: TGTGCCAGCAGCTTAGGAGCGGGAGGTTACAATGAGCAGTTCTTC. It translates to CASSLGAGGYNEQFF.